The table lists the clone carrying this T cell receptor (beta chain) with many counts. Its antigen is not identified. These data belong to a study of Graves' ophthalmopathy and Graves' hyperthyroidism. Study overall: Specimen type is peripheral blood, obtained at initial diagnosis before any treatment. Study-wide points: Blood also carried most expanded thyroid clonotypes exceeding 0.001 frequency.

PBMCs came from less than 12 ml of fresh peripheral blood. Per germline, CDR1 MDHEN and CDR2 SYDVKM. CDR3 length equals 11 residues. Trimming shortened V by 5 bases and J by 7 bases, and 3 bases separated the two germline ends. Amplification of TCR beta CDR3 regions used RNA transcripts. The library came from an HTBI-primed first-round RT-PCR and a second-round multiplex PCR. TCRdb passed the multiplex PCR reads through MiXCR, listing each CDR3 protein once. The table lists over 150,000 distinct CDR3 sequences, more than 30% of them singletons. The clonotype originates from a woman between 40 and 50 years old with Graves' ophthalmopathy. The material sequenced was peripheral blood. This chain joins TRBV28 and TRBJ1-6; unclear D gene. The CDR3 nucleotides are TGTGCCAGCAGTGGAAATTCACCCCTCCACTTT. Protein product: CASSGNSPLHF.